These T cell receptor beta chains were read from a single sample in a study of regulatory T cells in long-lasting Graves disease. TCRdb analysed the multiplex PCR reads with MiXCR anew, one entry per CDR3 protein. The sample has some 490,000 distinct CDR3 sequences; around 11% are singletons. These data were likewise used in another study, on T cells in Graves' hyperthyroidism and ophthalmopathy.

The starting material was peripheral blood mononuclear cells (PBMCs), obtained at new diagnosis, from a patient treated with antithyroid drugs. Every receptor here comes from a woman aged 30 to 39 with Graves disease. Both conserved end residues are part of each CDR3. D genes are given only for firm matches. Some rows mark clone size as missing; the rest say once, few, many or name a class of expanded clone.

cdr3_nt: TGCAGTGCTAGAGGGGAAGGTCTAAACATTCAGTACTTC
cdr3_aa: CSARGEGLNIQYF
d_call: .
clone_size: few
j_call: TRBJ2-4
v_call: TRBV20-1

cdr3_nt: TGCAGTGCTCGGAGGGGGTGGGTGAGAGACACTGAAGCTTTCTTT
cdr3_aa: CSARRGWVRDTEAFF
d_call: .
clone_size: many
j_call: TRBJ1-1
v_call: TRBV20-1

cdr3_nt: TGTGCCAGCAGCTTGTCGGTGACAGGTCGTTTACTCATTCAGTACTTC
cdr3_aa: CASSLSVTGRLLIQYF
d_call: .
clone_size: many
j_call: TRBJ2-4
v_call: TRBV5-6

cdr3_nt: TGTGCCACCAGTGAAGCGGGAGGGGGCAATGAGCAGTTCTTC
cdr3_aa: CATSEAGGGNEQFF
d_call: TRBD2
clone_size: few
j_call: TRBJ2-1
v_call: TRBV24-1

cdr3_nt: TGTGCCAGCAGTTATAGGGGGGAGGGCTACGAGCAGTACTTC
cdr3_aa: CASSYRGEGYEQYF
d_call: .
clone_size: many
j_call: TRBJ2-7
v_call: TRBV27

cdr3_nt: TGCAGTGCTAGGGGGCAGTTTGACAATAGCAATCAGCCCCAGCATTTT
cdr3_aa: CSARGQFDNSNQPQHF
d_call: .
clone_size: few
j_call: TRBJ1-5
v_call: TRBV20-1

cdr3_nt: TGCAGTGCCCCTTTACGCGCGGGAGGATCTGAGCAGTTCTTC
cdr3_aa: CSAPLRAGGSEQFF
d_call: TRBD2
clone_size: many
j_call: TRBJ2-1
v_call: TRBV20-1

cdr3_nt: TGTGCCAGCAGCTTCGGAGCAACTAATGAAAAACTGTTTTTT
cdr3_aa: CASSFGATNEKLFF
d_call: .
clone_size: many
j_call: TRBJ1-4
v_call: TRBV11-2

cdr3_nt: TGTGCCAGCAGTGAATACAGGGAGGGCACTGAAGCTTTCTTT
cdr3_aa: CASSEYREGTEAFF
d_call: .
clone_size: many
j_call: TRBJ1-1
v_call: TRBV6-1

cdr3_nt: TGTGCCAGCAGCCCCCTCGGACTAGCGGGAGGGGACACAGATACGCAGTATTTT
cdr3_aa: CASSPLGLAGGDTDTQYF
d_call: TRBD2
clone_size: many
j_call: TRBJ2-3
v_call: TRBV7-9

cdr3_nt: TGTGCCAGCAGTTTATTAGGGCGGGAAGGACAGCCCCAGCATTTT
cdr3_aa: CASSLLGREGQPQHF
d_call: .
clone_size: many
j_call: TRBJ1-5
v_call: TRBV28

cdr3_nt: TGTGCCACCAGTGATTATCAGGGAGAGACCCAGTACTTC
cdr3_aa: CATSDYQGETQYF
d_call: .
clone_size: many
j_call: TRBJ2-5
v_call: TRBV24-1

cdr3_nt: TGCAGTGCTAGGTGGAGCGGGGTGAACACCGGGGAGCTGTTTTTT
cdr3_aa: CSARWSGVNTGELFF
d_call: TRBD2
clone_size: few
j_call: TRBJ2-2
v_call: TRBV20-1

cdr3_nt: TGTGCCAGCAGGAGGGTCGACAGGGGGAATTCACCCCTCCACTTT
cdr3_aa: CASRRVDRGNSPLHF
d_call: TRBD1
clone_size: .
j_call: TRBJ1-6
v_call: TRBV27

cdr3_nt: TGTGCCAGCAGGGCTGACAGGGGATCATATTCACCCCTCCACTTT
cdr3_aa: CASRADRGSYSPLHF
d_call: TRBD1
clone_size: many
j_call: TRBJ1-6
v_call: TRBV2

cdr3_nt: TGTGCCAGCAGTGAAGTGGCGCGGTGGTGGCAGTTCTTC
cdr3_aa: CASSEVARWWQFF
d_call: .
clone_size: .
j_call: TRBJ2-1
v_call: TRBV6-2/TRBV6-3

cdr3_nt: TGTGCCAGCAGCCGTACGGGACTAGAGAGCTCCTACGAGCAGTACTTC
cdr3_aa: CASSRTGLESSYEQYF
d_call: TRBD2
clone_size: many
j_call: TRBJ2-7
v_call: TRBV7-9

cdr3_nt: TGCGCCAGCAGCCAAGTTGCGGGGGCCTACAATGAGCAGTTCTTC
cdr3_aa: CASSQVAGAYNEQFF
d_call: TRBD2
clone_size: many
j_call: TRBJ2-1
v_call: TRBV4-1

cdr3_nt: TGTGCCAGCAGCCACGCGTCAGGAGCGAATTCACCCCTCCACTTT
cdr3_aa: CASSHASGANSPLHF
d_call: .
clone_size: many
j_call: TRBJ1-6
v_call: TRBV7-3

cdr3_nt: TGCAGTGCAGTAGACGGGGGGCTAGGCAATCAGCCCCAGCATTTT
cdr3_aa: CSAVDGGLGNQPQHF
d_call: .
clone_size: few
j_call: TRBJ1-5
v_call: TRBV20-1

cdr3_nt: TGTGCCAGCAGTCCCCAGGGCAGGGGAAGGGGTAAAGATGAAGCTTTCTTT
cdr3_aa: CASSPQGRGRGKDEAFF
d_call: .
clone_size: few
j_call: TRBJ1-1
v_call: TRBV28

cdr3_nt: TGTGCCAGCACCCTCGGGGTTGGGAGTACTTTAGGCGAGCAGTACTTC
cdr3_aa: CASTLGVGSTLGEQYF
d_call: .
clone_size: many
j_call: TRBJ2-7
v_call: TRBV7-9

cdr3_nt: TGTGCCAGCAGTTACTCTAATCTAGCGACCCACGAGCAGTACTTC
cdr3_aa: CASSYSNLATHEQYF
d_call: .
clone_size: many
j_call: TRBJ2-7
v_call: TRBV6-5

cdr3_nt: TGTGCCAGCAGTTACGTTGGGGGGAATGAGCAGTTCTTC
cdr3_aa: CASSYVGGNEQFF
d_call: .
clone_size: many
j_call: TRBJ2-1
v_call: TRBV6-2/TRBV6-3

cdr3_nt: TGTGCCAGCACGTCAATTTCCATGAACACTGAAGCTTTCTTT
cdr3_aa: CASTSISMNTEAFF
d_call: .
clone_size: many
j_call: TRBJ1-1
v_call: TRBV6-2/TRBV6-3

cdr3_nt: TGTGCCAGTACCCCACCCCCCGGGGACAGGGGAAACAATGAGCAGTTCTTC
cdr3_aa: CASTPPPGDRGNNEQFF
d_call: TRBD1
clone_size: many
j_call: TRBJ2-1
v_call: TRBV19

cdr3_nt: TGTGCCAGCAGCGTGCTAATAGCGGGAGGAGGGGCAGATACGCAGTATTTT
cdr3_aa: CASSVLIAGGGADTQYF
d_call: TRBD2
clone_size: many
j_call: TRBJ2-3
v_call: TRBV9

cdr3_nt: TGTGCCAGCAGCTTGGGTCCTTCGGGGGGGACTAGCACAGATACGCAGTATTTT
cdr3_aa: CASSLGPSGGTSTDTQYF
d_call: TRBD2
clone_size: .
j_call: TRBJ2-3
v_call: TRBV7-7

cdr3_nt: TGTGCCAACACCCCGGGACAGAGCTATGGCTACACCTTC
cdr3_aa: CANTPGQSYGYTF
d_call: TRBD1
clone_size: many
j_call: TRBJ1-2
v_call: TRBV10-3

cdr3_nt: TGTGCCAGCAGCTTAGGGTTCAACACAGATACGCAGTATTTT
cdr3_aa: CASSLGFNTDTQYF
d_call: .
clone_size: few
j_call: TRBJ2-3
v_call: TRBV7-9